This T cell receptor beta chain emerged from a study of graft-versus-host responses after intestinal transplantation. On this clone: Its target is unknown.

Clones were sequenced by immunoSEQ multiplex PCR, and TCRdb holds only the in-frame ones, with some missing. This sample has over 15,000 clones, with over 75% found just once. Losses at the gene ends were 7 bases for V and 5 bases for J; bases not matched to a gene: 8. The germline V gene encodes CDR1 SQVTM and CDR2 ANQGSEA. CDR3 length equals 14 residues. General study findings and limits: Allografts of patients with graft-donor T cell macrochimerism showed high graft-versus-host to host-versus-graft clone ratios. GvH clonotypes were identified within recipient marrow, with a subset emerging first in ileum or blood.

V and J are TRBV29-1 and TRBJ2-2, with 9 bases matching TRBD2. The clonotype comes from a human patient who received an intestinal transplant, so some T cells may come from the graft donor. The sequences come from PBMCs, collected 14 days after transplant. For the CDR3, the DNA is TGCAGCGCAGATAGCGGGAGAGGAACCGGGGAGCTGTTTTTT. It yields the protein CSADSGRGTGELFF.